This passage covers 3 T cell receptor beta chains from one sample sequenced in a study of T cell responses to AZD1222 COVID-19 vaccine. The protocol was immunoSEQ multiplex PCR, while the TCRdb copy is restricted to in-frame clones and leaves out a portion. The profile covers over 150,000 clones, with approximately 92% appearing a single time and about 1% taken by the ten largest. Sample: peripheral blood, taken 28 days after the second dose of the MenACWY control vaccine. These receptors were taken from an adult who received the MenACWY meningococcal vaccine as a control.

The genes are TRBV2 and TRBJ2-6, with D uncertain. CDR1 is SNHLY and CDR2 is FYNNEI in the germline V gene. The ends were cut back, 4 bases at V and 5 bases at J, with 12 bases in the middle. The CDR3 runs 15 residues. The CDR3 DNA reads as TGTGCCAGCAGTGTCTCCCCTCTCCGGGCCAACGTCCTGACTTTC. As protein: CASSVSPLRANVLTF.

V is TRBV4-3 and J is TRBJ1-2; no definite D call. Trimming removed 0 bases at V and 4 bases at J, with 12 bases between. The CDR3 runs to 15 residues. Germline V CDR1 and CDR2: LGHNA, YSLEER. CDR3 sequence reads: CASSQDRGYLYGYTF. The CDR3, as DNA: TGCGCCAGCAGCCAAGATCGGGGATACCTCTATGGCTACACCTTC.

The chain recombines TRBV6-5 with TRBJ1-2, with a possible D match to TRBD1 (5 bases). This CDR3 is 13 amino acids long. Germline V CDR1 and CDR2: MNHEY, SVGAGI. Trimming stripped 6 bases from V and 3 bases from J, with 11 bases between. The CDR3 region is CASRARGYYGYTF. CDR3 nucleotide sequence: TGTGCCAGCAGGGCTAGGGGTTACTATGGCTACACCTTC.